These 32 T cell receptor beta chains were sequenced from one sample in a study of long-term antiretroviral therapy in people with HIV (dated by TCRdb to about 2022). Sequencing of the TRB variable region was done with the immunoSEQ hsTCRB v3.0 assay at survey level resolution. The table comes from immuneACCESS by way of TCRdb, which keeps in-frame sequences with V and J called. Part of the clones is missing from these tables; in studies checked, under half for an unresolved V gene and the rest for unknown reasons. Counted in this sample were about 14,000 clones; 82% of them appeared once. About 16% of the sample is in the top ten clones. Sequencing was performed on unsorted PBMCs, taken 1.8 years before starting antiretroviral therapy. The receptor set was obtained from a woman aged 40 to 50 with HIV.

V is TRBV5-5 and J is TRBJ1-4; weak D call: TRBD1 (6 bases). Germline V gene lookup returns CDR1 SGHKS and CDR2 YYEKEE (reference sequence). The CDR3 is 18 residues long. The ends were cut back, 4 bases at V and 2 bases at J, with 21 bases in the middle. CDR3 loop: CASSRGTGGRQTNEKLFF. CDR3 bases: TGTGCCAGCAGCCGCGGAACCGGGGGGCGGCAGACTAATGAAAAACTGTTTTTT. Together with reference TRBV5-5 and TRBJ1-4, the CDR3 gives the full variable domain: DAGVTQSPTHLIKTRGQQVTLRCSPISGHKSVSWYQQVLGQGPQFIFQYYEKEERGRGNFPDRFSARQFPNYSSELNVNALLLGDSALYLCASSRGTGGRQTNEKLFFGSGTQLSVL.

The chain employs TRBV5-5 and TRBJ1-5, with D unclear. CDR1 and CDR2 (germline): SGHKS, YYEKEE (reference sequence). Deletions cut 4 bases from V and 3 bases from J, with 5 bases between. The CDR3 covers 12 residues. The DNA of the CDR3 is TGTGCCAGCAGCACCACCAATCAGCCCCAGCATTTT. Translation gives CASSTTNQPQHF.

The chain employs TRBV5-1 and TRBJ1-4; 9 bases line up with TRBD1. CDR1 is SGHRS, CDR2 YFSETQ, per germline. CDR3 length: 16 residues. V lost 4 bases and J lost 8; bases outside the gene matches: 12. This chain's CDR3 is CASSGGQGALREKLFF. The DNA for the CDR3 is TGCGCCAGCAGCGGGGGACAGGGAGCACTGAGGGAAAAACTGTTTTTT.

The CDR3 spells CASSLSRTGNTEAFF. CDR3 DNA: TGTGCCAGCAGTTTATCTCGGACAGGAAACACTGAAGCTTTCTTT. The chain combines TRBV27 with TRBJ1-1; 7 bases fit TRBD1. V trimming: 0 bases; J trimming: 2 bases; junction bases outside the gene matches: 3. This CDR3 is 15 amino acids long. Germline CDR1 reads MNHEY; CDR2 reads SMNVEV (reference sequence).

The rearrangement uses TRBV10-3 and TRBJ2-5, with 7 bases identical to TRBD2. The CDR3 is 15 amino acids. Germline V gene data show CDR1 as ENHRY and CDR2 as SYGVKD. V lost 6 bases and J lost 1; bases outside the gene matches: 8. The CDR3: CAIRGGTESQETQYF. The CDR3 DNA follows: TGTGCCATCAGGGGGGGGACGGAGTCCCAAGAGACCCAGTACTTC.

In its sample, this clone was seen a few times. The V and J genes are TRBV28 and TRBJ2-7, with D unresolved. CDR3 length: 13 residues. V lost 6 bases and J lost 1, with 10 bases in between. Germline loops: CDR1 MDHEN, CDR2 SYDVKM. The CDR3 DNA sequence: TGTGCCAGCAGCCCCCTAGGATCCTACGAGCAGTACTTC. It translates to CASSPLGSYEQYF.

CDR3 coding DNA: TGCAGCGTTGAGGGGGACAGCCTACCGAGCTCCTACAATGAGCAGTTCTTC. Amino acids: CSVEGDSLPSSYNEQFF. V gene TRBV29-1 combines with J gene TRBJ2-1, with TRBD1 matching over 7 bases. Germline V CDR1 and CDR2: SQVTM, ANQGSEA. The CDR3 totals 17 residues. With V trimmed by 3 bases and J by 0 bases, 11 bases remained unmatched.

V is TRBV6-1 and J is TRBJ1-1, with a possible D match to TRBD1 (6 bases). Germline assignment: CDR1 MNHNS and CDR2 SASEGT. CDR3 length: 15 residues. V dropped 4 bases and J dropped 7 bases, with 19 bases sitting between them. The CDR3: CASSAPLWGPGEAFF. CDR3 nucleotides: TGTGCCAGCAGTGCCCCTTTATGGGGGCCGGGTGAAGCTTTCTTT.

The CDR3 reads CASSLSRVYGYTF. The CDR3 DNA reads TGTGCCAGCAGCTTGAGCCGGGTATATGGCTACACCTTC. The chain joins TRBV5-6 to TRBJ1-2, with D uncertain. This CDR3 is built from 13 residues. V dropped 1 base and J dropped 5 bases, with 9 bases sitting between them. Per germline, CDR1 SGHDT and CDR2 YYEEEE.

This clone was seen a few times. The rearrangement links TRBV28 to TRBJ2-2, with 8 bases aligning to TRBD2. Trimming removed 7 bases from V and 5 bases from J; junction bases left unmatched: 3. The CDR3 runs to 13 residues. Germline-derived CDR1 and CDR2 are MDHEN and SYDVKM. The CDR3 nucleotides are TGTGCCAGCATCCCGGGAGGGACCGGGGAGCTGTTTTTT. Encoded protein: CASIPGGTGELFF.

This chain uses TRBV6-6 with TRBJ1-1, with 8 bases fitting TRBD1. This CDR3 is 14 amino acids long. J lost 3 bases, V lost 5 bases, and 5 bases had no gene match. Germline CDR1 reads MNHNY; CDR2 reads SVGAGI (reference sequence). In nucleotides, the CDR3 is TGTGCCAGCAGTAGACAGGGGCCAGACACTGAAGCTTTCTTT. Its protein product is CASSRQGPDTEAFF.

The rearrangement uses TRBV5-6 and TRBJ1-1, with D perhaps matching TRBD1 (5 bases). The germline CDR1 and CDR2 sequences are SGHDT and YYEEEE. The CDR3 consists of 15 residues. Trimming cost V 4 bases and J 1 base, with 14 bases left between them. Written as DNA, the CDR3 is TGTGCCAGCAGCCCTGAGGCGGGACGGAACACTGAAGCTTTCTTT. Protein sequence: CASSPEAGRNTEAFF.

This clone has only a few counts. The chain has TRBV11-2 and TRBJ2-5, with TRBD2 matching 10 bases. CDR1 is SGHAT and CDR2 is FQNNGV in the germline V gene. There are 16 residues in the CDR3. Losses at the gene ends were 5 bases for V and 1 base for J; bases not matched to a gene: 7. CDR3: CASSLWTSGFQETQYF. In DNA, the CDR3 is TGTGCCAGCAGCCTCTGGACTAGCGGTTTCCAAGAGACCCAGTACTTC.

V is TRBV28 and J is TRBJ2-7, with 10 bases identical to TRBD1. CDR1 is MDHEN, CDR2 SYDVKM, per germline. J lost 4 bases, V lost 5 bases, and 2 bases had no gene match. There are 13 residues in the CDR3. CDR3 residues: CASSRGQGYEQYF. Written as DNA, the CDR3 is TGTGCCAGCAGTCGGGGACAGGGGTACGAGCAGTACTTC.

The rearrangement joins TRBV27 to TRBJ2-5; 7 bases agree with TRBD2. J gave up 4 bases and V 6 bases, and 8 bases lay outside the gene matches. CDR1 and CDR2 (germline): MNHEY, SMNVEV (reference sequence). The CDR3 length is 14 residues. CDR3 residues: CASRGLQVSETQYF. The CDR3 DNA sequence: TGTGCCAGCAGGGGACTACAGGTTTCAGAGACCCAGTACTTC.

The rearrangement links TRBV7-2 to TRBJ2-7; 9 bases fit TRBD2. The V and J ends lost 5 bases and 4 bases, in that order; junction bases with no gene match: 6. This CDR3 contains 14 residues. Per germline, CDR1 SGHTA and CDR2 FQGNSA. CDR3 in amino acids: CASSASGNGYEQYF. The CDR3 DNA reads as TGTGCCAGCAGCGCTAGCGGGAATGGATACGAGCAGTACTTC. The full variable domain, completed using reference TRBV7-2 and TRBJ2-7, is GAGVSQSPSNKVTEKGKDVELRCDPISGHTALYWYRQSLGQGLEFLIYFQGNSAPDKSGLPSDRFSAERTGGSVSTLTIQRTQQEDSAVYLCASSASGNGYEQYFGPGTRLTVT.

The table lists this clone with a few counts. The chain joins TRBV6-5 to TRBJ1-5, with a possible D match to TRBD1 (5 bases). This CDR3 is built from 13 residues. The V gene lost 6 bases and the J gene lost 4 bases, with 10 bases spanning the gap. Germline V gives CDR1 MNHEY, CDR2 SVGAGI. CDR3 protein: CASSPGPNQPQHF. CDR3 DNA sequence: TGTGCCAGCAGCCCGGGACCGAATCAGCCCCAGCATTTT.

The gene calls are TRBV10-3 and TRBJ2-2, with TRBD2 as a possible D gene (6 bases). This CDR3 is 13 amino acids long. V was clipped by 4 bases and J by 6 bases, with 9 bases between them. CDR1 is ENHRY, CDR2 SYGVKD, per germline. CDR3 coding DNA: TGTGCCATCAGTGCTGGGGGGTCCGGGGAGCTGTTTTTT. Translated: CAISAGGSGELFF.

This clone showed up just once. The chain couples TRBV5-4 to TRBJ1-1; unclear D gene. Trimming removed 4 bases at V and 8 bases at J, with 9 bases between. CDR1 is SGHNT and CDR2 is YYREEE in the germline V gene (reference sequence). CDR3 size: 11 residues. Here the CDR3 DNA reads TGTGCCAGCAGCGCCGCGGACGAAGCTTTCTTT. It translates to CASSAADEAFF.

This rearrangement joins TRBV5-1 to TRBJ1-1; no clear D gene. V lost 3 bases to trimming and J lost 3 bases, with 15 bases between them. Germline V gene lookup returns CDR1 SGHRS and CDR2 YFSETQ. The CDR3 is 15 residues long. CDR3 in DNA: TGCGCCAGCAGCTCCTCCACAAGGCCTGACACTGAAGCTTTCTTT. Translation: CASSSSTRPDTEAFF. Variable domain in full (rest from reference TRBV5-1 and TRBJ1-1): KAGVTQTPRYLIKTRGQQVTLSCSPISGHRSVSWYQQTPGQGLQFLFEYFSETQRNKGNFPGRFSGRQFSNSRSEMNVSTLELGDSALYLCASSSSTRPDTEAFFGQGTRLTVV.

The sample holds a few counts of this clone. The genes are TRBV5-1 and TRBJ1-4; 7 positions agree with TRBD1. V was clipped by 4 bases and J by 7 bases; unmatched bases: 10. Germline V CDR1 and CDR2: SGHRS, YFSETQ. The CDR3 has 15 residues. CDR3 DNA sequence: TGCGCCAGCAGCCCCAACAACAGGGGTGGTGAAAAACTGTTTTTT. Protein product: CASSPNNRGGEKLFF.

The chain recombines TRBV28 with TRBJ2-7; D is undetermined. CDR1 and CDR2 (germline): MDHEN, SYDVKM. With 6 bases removed from V and 5 bases from J, the gap between germline ends came to 8 bases. The CDR3 runs to 11 residues. The CDR3 spells CASSRLDEQYF. In DNA form, the CDR3 reads TGTGCCAGCAGCAGGCTGGACGAGCAGTACTTC.

This chain links TRBV7-9 with TRBJ2-1, with 9 bases matching TRBD2. The germline CDR1 and CDR2 sequences are SEHNR and FQNEAQ (reference sequence). V was pared by 4 bases and J by 5 bases, with 3 bases of the junction left unmatched. This CDR3 comprises 14 residues. CDR3 loop: CASSSGLADNEQFF. Here the CDR3 DNA reads TGTGCCAGCAGCTCGGGACTAGCAGACAATGAGCAGTTCTTC.

The V call is TRBV18, the J call TRBJ1-2, with a possible D match to TRBD1 (5 bases). Per the germline V gene, CDR1 is KGHSH and CDR2 is LQKENI. This CDR3 contains 16 residues. Trimming removed 6 bases at V and 8 bases at J, with 25 bases between. CDR3 in DNA: TGTGCCAGCTCCGCAGGGCCCCCTGAGCCGGGACGAGGCTACACCTTC. As protein: CASSAGPPEPGRGYTF.

The chain combines TRBV7-8 with TRBJ2-7; the D call may be TRBD1 or TRBD2 (5 bases each). Germline lookup yields CDR1 SGHVS and CDR2 FQNEAQ. Trimming took off 1 base at V and 2 bases at J, with 12 bases between the two ends. This CDR3 has 15 residues. CDR3 sequence (DNA): TGTGCCAGCAGCTTAGTTGGGACCGACCCCTACGAGCAGTACTTC. It translates to CASSLVGTDPYEQYF.

This chain connects TRBV7-2 to TRBJ2-1; D might be TRBD1 (5 bases). The CDR3 consists of 13 residues. From germline, CDR1 is SGHTA and CDR2 FQGNSA. Deletions cut 0 bases from V and 7 bases from J, with 7 bases between. CDR3 residues: CASSLAGRNEQFF. The CDR3 DNA is TGTGCCAGCAGCTTAGCGGGGCGTAATGAGCAGTTCTTC.

The chain is built from TRBV27 and TRBJ1-4, with TRBD1 matching over 10 bases. Unmatched junction bases numbered 5, after V lost 8 bases and J lost 8 bases. The germline V gene encodes CDR1 MNHEY and CDR2 SMNVEV (reference sequence). CDR3 length: 13 amino acids. The CDR3 DNA reads as TGTGCCAGCCGACAGGGGGCACGCGAAAAACTGTTTTTT. Its translation is CASRQGAREKLFF.

The chain carries TRBV27 and TRBJ2-7; unclear D gene. The germline V gene has CDR1 MNHEY and CDR2 SMNVEV (reference sequence). This CDR3 contains 13 residues. Trimming took 3 bases from V and 3 from J, leaving 9 bases between them. CDR3 nucleotides: TGTGCCAGCAGTTTCTGGAAAGGCTACGAGCAGTACTTC. Protein sequence: CASSFWKGYEQYF.

This chain links TRBV28 with TRBJ1-2; D unclear. CDR1 is MDHEN, CDR2 SYDVKM, per germline. The CDR3 length is 13 residues. V gave up 6 bases and J gave up 4 bases, with 12 bases separating them. This CDR3 is CASSPVATYGYTF. The CDR3 bases are TGTGCCAGCAGCCCCGTCGCGACCTATGGCTACACCTTC.

To note about this clone: At one boundary the junction diverges from the germline segment, which might be a read error. V gene TRBV6-1 combines with J gene TRBJ1-1; a possible D gene is TRBD1 (5 bases). There are 14 residues in the CDR3. Germline CDR1 reads MNHNS; CDR2 reads SASEGT. The CDR3 sequence is CASREGTVNTEAFF. The CDR3, as DNA: TGTGCCAGCAGAGAAGGGACTGTGAACACTGAAGCTTTCTTT.

This clone was recorded once. The chain combines TRBV18 with TRBJ2-3; the D gene is possibly TRBD2 (5 bases). The V gene lost 0 bases and the J gene lost 6 bases, with 13 bases spanning the gap. The CDR3 loop spans 15 amino acids. Germline CDR1 is KGHSH and CDR2 is LQKENI. CDR3 in amino acids: CASSPPSISVDTQYF. The CDR3 coding sequence is TGTGCCAGCTCACCACCGTCAATTAGCGTTGATACGCAGTATTTT.

This sequence joins TRBV15 and TRBJ2-3; 8 positions match TRBD2. The CDR3 sequence is 14 residues long. Per germline, CDR1 LNHNV and CDR2 YYDKDF (reference sequence). J lost 11 bases, V lost 1 base, and 8 bases had no gene match. CDR3 in amino acids: CATSRAEREHEQYF. The CDR3 DNA reads TGTGCCACCAGCAGAGCGGAGCGGGAGCATGAGCAGTATTTT.